Sequencing of this TCR beta chain was carried out in a study of T cell responses to AZD1222 COVID-19 vaccine. The protocol was immunoSEQ multiplex PCR, while the TCRdb copy is restricted to in-frame clones and leaves out a portion. The sample has about 150,000 clones; approximately 91% are singletons. Germline CDR1 and CDR2: MNHNY and SVGAGI (reference sequence). The CDR3 is made up of 14 amino acids. V was pared by 10 bases and J by 0 bases, with 12 bases between. Pooling was applied to second doses at about 4 or about 12 weeks. Study outcomes and limitations: Compared with day 0, the breadth and depth of the Spike-specific TCR repertoire rose significantly after two doses of AZD1222. The sample set comprised mostly white British donors with more females, and clonal diversity was possibly underestimated.

A remark on this clone: Its antigen is unidentified.

The chain couples TRBV6-6 to TRBJ1-4; no clear D. This receptor was identified in an adult who received the AZD1222 COVID-19 vaccine. Sequenced material: peripheral blood, taken 28 days after the second AZD1222 dose. The CDR3 loop reads CATESKTTNEKLFF. For the CDR3, the DNA is TGTGCCACCGAATCGAAAACAACTAATGAAAAACTGTTTTTT.